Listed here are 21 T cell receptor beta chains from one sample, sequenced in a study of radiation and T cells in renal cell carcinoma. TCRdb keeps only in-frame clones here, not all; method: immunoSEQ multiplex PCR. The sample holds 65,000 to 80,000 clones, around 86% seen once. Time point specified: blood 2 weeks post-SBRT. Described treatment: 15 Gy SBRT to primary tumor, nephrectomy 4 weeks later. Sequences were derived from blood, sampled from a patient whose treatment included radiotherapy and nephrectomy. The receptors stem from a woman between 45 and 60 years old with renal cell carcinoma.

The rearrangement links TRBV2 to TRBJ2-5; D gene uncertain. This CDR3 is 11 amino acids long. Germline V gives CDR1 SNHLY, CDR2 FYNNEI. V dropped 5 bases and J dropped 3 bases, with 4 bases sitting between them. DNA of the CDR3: TGTGCCAGCAGTCTGAAAGAGACCCAGTACTTC. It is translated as CASSLKETQYF. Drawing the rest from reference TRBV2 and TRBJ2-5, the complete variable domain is EPEVTQTPSHQVTQMGQEVILRCVPISNHLYFYWYRQILGQKVEFLVSFYNNEISEKSEIFDDQFSVERPDGSNFTLKIRSTKLEDSAMYFCASSLKETQYFGPGTRLLVL.

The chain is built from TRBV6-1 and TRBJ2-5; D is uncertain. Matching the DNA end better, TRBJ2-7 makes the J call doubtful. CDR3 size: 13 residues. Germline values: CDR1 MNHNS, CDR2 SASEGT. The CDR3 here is CASSDPPRYEQYF. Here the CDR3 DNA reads TGTGCCAGCAGTGATCCCCCCCGGTACGAGCAGTACTTC.

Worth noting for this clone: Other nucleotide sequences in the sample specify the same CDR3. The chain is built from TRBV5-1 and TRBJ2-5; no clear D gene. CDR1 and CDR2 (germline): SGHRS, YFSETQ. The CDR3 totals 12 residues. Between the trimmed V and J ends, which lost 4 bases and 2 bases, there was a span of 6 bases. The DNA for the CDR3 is TGCGCCAGCAGCCTTACTCAAGAGACCCAGTACTTC. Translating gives CASSLTQETQYF.

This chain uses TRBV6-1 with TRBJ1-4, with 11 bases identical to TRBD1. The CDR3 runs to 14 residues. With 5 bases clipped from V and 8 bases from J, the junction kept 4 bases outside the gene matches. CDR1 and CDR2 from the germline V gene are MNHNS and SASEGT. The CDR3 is CASSHRDRGEKLFF. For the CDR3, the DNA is TGTGCCAGCAGTCACCGGGACAGGGGGGAAAAACTGTTTTTT.

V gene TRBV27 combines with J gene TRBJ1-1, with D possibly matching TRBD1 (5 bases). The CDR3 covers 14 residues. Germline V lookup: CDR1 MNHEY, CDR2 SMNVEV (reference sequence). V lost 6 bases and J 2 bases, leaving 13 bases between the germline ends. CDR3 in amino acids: CASRKGRDNTEAFF. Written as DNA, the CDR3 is TGTGCCAGCAGGAAAGGCAGGGACAACACTGAAGCTTTCTTT.

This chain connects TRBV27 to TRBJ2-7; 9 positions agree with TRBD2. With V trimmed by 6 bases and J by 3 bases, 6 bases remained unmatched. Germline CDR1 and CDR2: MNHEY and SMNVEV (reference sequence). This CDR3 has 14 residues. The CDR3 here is CASRDGLASYEQYF. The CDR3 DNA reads TGTGCCAGCAGAGACGGACTAGCGAGCTACGAGCAGTACTTC.

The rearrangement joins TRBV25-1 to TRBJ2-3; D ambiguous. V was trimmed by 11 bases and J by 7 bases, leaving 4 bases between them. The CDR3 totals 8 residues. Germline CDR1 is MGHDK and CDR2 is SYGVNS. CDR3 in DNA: TGTGCCCACCATACGCAGTATTTT. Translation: CAHHTQYF.

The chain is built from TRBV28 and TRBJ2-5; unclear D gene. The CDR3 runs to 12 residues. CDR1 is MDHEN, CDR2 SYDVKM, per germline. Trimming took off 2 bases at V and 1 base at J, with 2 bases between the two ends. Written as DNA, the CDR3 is TGTGCCAGCAGTTTAGCCCAAGAGACCCAGTACTTC. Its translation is CASSLAQETQYF. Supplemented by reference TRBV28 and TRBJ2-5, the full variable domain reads DVKVTQSSRYLVKRTGEKVFLECVQDMDHENMFWYRQDPGLGLRLIYFSYDVKMKEKGDIPEGYSVSREKKERFSLILESASTNQTSMYLCASSLAQETQYFGPGTRLLVL.

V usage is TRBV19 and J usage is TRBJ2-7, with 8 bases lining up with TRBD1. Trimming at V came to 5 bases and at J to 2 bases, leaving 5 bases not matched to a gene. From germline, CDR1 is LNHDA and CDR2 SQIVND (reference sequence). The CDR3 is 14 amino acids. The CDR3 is CASSSGRGPYEQYF. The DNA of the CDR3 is TGTGCCAGTAGTTCTGGCAGGGGGCCCTACGAGCAGTACTTC.

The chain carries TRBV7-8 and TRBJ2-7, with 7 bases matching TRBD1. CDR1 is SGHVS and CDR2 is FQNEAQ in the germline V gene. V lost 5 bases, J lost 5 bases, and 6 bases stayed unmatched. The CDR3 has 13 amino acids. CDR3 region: CASSHWDSDEQYF. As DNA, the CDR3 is TGTGCCAGCAGCCATTGGGACAGCGACGAGCAGTACTTC.

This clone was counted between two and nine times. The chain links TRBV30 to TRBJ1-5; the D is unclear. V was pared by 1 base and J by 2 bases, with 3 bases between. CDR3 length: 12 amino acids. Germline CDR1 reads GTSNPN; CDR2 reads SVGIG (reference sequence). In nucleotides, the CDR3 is TGTGCCTGGAGTGATGGCAATCAGCCCCAGCATTTT. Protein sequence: CAWSDGNQPQHF.

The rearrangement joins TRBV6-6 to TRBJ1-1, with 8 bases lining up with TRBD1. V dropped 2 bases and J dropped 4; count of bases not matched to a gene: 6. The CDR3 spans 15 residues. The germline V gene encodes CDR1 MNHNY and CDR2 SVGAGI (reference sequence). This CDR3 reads CASSYLSGTGTEAFF. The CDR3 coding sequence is TGTGCCAGCAGTTACCTCTCCGGGACAGGCACTGAAGCTTTCTTT.

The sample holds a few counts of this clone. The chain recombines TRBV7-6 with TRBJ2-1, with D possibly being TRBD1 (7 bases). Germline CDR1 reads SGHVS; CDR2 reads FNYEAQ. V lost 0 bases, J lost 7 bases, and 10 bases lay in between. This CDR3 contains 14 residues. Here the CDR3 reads CASSLARDSNEQFF. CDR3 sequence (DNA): TGTGCCAGCAGCTTAGCGCGGGACAGTAATGAGCAGTTCTTC. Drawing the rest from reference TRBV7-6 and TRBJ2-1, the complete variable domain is GAGVSQSPRYKVTKRGQDVALRCDPISGHVSLYWYRQALGQGPEFLTYFNYEAQQDKSGLPNDRFSAERPEGSISTLTIQRTEQRDSAMYRCASSLARDSNEQFFGPGTRLTVL.

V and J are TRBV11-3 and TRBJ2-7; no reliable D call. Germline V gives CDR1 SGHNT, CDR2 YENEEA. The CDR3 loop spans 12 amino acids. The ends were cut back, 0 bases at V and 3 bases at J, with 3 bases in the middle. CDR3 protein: CASSLEGYEQYF. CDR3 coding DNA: TGTGCCAGCAGCTTAGAAGGCTACGAGCAGTACTTC.

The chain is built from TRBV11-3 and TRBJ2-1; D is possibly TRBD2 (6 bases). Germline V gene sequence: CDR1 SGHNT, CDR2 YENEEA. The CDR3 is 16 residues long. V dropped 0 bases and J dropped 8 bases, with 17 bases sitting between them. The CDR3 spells CASSLDQSGGGDEQFF. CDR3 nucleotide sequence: TGTGCCAGCAGCTTAGATCAGAGTGGGGGAGGCGATGAGCAGTTCTTC.

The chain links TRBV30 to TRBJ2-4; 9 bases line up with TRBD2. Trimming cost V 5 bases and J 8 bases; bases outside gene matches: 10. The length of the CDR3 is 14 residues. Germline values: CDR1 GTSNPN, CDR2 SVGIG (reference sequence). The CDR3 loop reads CAWGLAGSRDIQYF. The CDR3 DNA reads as TGTGCCTGGGGTCTAGCGGGGTCTAGGGACATTCAGTACTTC.

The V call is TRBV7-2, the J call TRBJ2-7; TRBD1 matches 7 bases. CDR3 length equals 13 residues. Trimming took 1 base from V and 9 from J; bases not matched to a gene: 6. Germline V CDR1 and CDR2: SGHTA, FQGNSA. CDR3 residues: CASSLDRGEGQYF. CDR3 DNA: TGTGCCAGCAGCTTAGACAGGGGCGAAGGGCAGTACTTC.

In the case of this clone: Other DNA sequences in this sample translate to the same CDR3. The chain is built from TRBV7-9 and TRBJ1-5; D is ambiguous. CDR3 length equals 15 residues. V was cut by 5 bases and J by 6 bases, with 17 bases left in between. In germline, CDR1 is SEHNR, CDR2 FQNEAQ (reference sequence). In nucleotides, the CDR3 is TGTGCCAGCAGCGCGGGAACAGAGGGAGGTCAGCCCCAGCATTTT. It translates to CASSAGTEGGQPQHF.

This CDR3 is CASSFLAGGAYNEQFF. The CDR3 nucleotides read TGTGCCAGCAGCTTCCTAGCGGGAGGGGCCTACAATGAGCAGTTCTTC. The chain recombines TRBV5-5 with TRBJ2-1, with 12 bases matching TRBD2. Germline CDR1 reads SGHKS; CDR2 reads YYEKEE (reference sequence). This CDR3 is 16 amino acids long. V was clipped by 2 bases and J by 2 bases; unmatched bases: 2.

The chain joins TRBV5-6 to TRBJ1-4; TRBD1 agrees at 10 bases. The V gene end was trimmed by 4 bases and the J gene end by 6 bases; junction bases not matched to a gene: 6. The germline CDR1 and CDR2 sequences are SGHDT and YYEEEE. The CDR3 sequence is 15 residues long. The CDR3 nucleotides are TGTGCCAGCAGCCCGTTGGGGACAGGGGATGAAAAACTGTTTTTT. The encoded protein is CASSPLGTGDEKLFF.

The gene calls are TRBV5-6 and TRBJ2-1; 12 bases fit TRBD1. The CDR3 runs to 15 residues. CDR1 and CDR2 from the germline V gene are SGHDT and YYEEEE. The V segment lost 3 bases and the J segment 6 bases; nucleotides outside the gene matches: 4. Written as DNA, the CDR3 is TGTGCCAGCAGCTGGGGACAGGGGGCTGGCAATGAGCAGTTCTTC. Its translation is CASSWGQGAGNEQFF.